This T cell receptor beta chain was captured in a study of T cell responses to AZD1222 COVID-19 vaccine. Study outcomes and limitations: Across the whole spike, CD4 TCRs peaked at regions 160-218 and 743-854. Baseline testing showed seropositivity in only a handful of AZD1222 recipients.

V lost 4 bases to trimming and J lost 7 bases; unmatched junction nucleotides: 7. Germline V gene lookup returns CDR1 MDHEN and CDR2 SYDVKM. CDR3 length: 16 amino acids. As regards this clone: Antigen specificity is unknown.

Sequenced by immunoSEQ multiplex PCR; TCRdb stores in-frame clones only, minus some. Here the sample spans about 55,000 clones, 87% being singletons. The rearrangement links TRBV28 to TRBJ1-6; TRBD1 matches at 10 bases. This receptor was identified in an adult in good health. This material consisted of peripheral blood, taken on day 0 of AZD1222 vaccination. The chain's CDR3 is CASSYSRTGGNSPLHF. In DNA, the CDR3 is TGTGCCAGCAGTTATAGCAGGACAGGGGGAAATTCACCCCTCCACTTT.